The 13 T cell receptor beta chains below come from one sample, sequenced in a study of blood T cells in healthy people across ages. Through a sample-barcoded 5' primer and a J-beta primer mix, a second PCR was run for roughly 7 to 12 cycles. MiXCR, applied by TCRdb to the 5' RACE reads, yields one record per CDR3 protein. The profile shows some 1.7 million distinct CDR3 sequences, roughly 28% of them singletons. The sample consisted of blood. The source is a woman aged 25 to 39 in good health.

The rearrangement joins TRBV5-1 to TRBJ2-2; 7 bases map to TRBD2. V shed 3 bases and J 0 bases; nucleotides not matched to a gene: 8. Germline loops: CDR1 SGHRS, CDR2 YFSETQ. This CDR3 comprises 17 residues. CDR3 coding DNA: TGCGCCAGCAGCTCGGGGAGGGACGCAACGAACACCGGGGAGCTGTTTTTT. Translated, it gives CASSSGRDATNTGELFF.

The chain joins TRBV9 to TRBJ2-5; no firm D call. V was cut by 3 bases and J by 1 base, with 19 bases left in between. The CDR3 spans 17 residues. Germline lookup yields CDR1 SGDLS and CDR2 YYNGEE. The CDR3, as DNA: TGTGCCAGCAGCGCCGACCTGACATTATGGACCCAAGAGACCCAGTACTTC. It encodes CASSADLTLWTQETQYF. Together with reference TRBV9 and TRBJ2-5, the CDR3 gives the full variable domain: DSGVTQTPKHLITATGQRVTLRCSPRSGDLSVYWYQQSLDQGLQFLIQYYNGEERAKGNILERFSAQQFPDLHSELNLSSLELGDSALYFCASSADLTLWTQETQYFGPGTRLLVL.

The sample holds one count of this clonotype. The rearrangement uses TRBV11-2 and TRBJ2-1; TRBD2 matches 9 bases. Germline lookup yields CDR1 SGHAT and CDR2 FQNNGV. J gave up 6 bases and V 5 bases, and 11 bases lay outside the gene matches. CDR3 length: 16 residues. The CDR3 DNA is TGTGCCAGCAGCCCCCGGGGGCGGGAGGGGGGCAATGAGCAGTTCTTC. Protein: CASSPRGREGGNEQFF.

The CDR3 is CSAIEGTGDTQYF. CDR3 in DNA: TGCAGTGCAATTGAGGGGACAGGAGATACGCAGTATTTT. This rearrangement joins TRBV20-1 to TRBJ2-3, with TRBD1 matching 8 bases. V lost 6 bases and J lost 5; bases outside the gene matches: 7. The germline V gene encodes CDR1 DFQATT and CDR2 SNEGSKA (reference sequence). The CDR3 sequence is 13 residues long.

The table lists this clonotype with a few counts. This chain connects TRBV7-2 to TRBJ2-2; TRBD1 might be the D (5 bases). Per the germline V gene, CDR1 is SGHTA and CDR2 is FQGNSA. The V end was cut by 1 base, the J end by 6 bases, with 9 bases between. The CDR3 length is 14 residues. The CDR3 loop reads CASSLESGPGELFF. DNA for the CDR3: TGTGCCAGCAGCTTAGAGTCAGGGCCCGGGGAGCTGTTTTTT.

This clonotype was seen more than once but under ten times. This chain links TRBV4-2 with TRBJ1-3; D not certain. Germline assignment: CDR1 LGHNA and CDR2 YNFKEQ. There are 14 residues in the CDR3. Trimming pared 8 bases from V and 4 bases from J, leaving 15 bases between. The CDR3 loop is CASGTVGGGNTIYF. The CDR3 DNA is TGTGCCAGCGGCACGGTTGGTGGAGGAAACACCATATATTTT.

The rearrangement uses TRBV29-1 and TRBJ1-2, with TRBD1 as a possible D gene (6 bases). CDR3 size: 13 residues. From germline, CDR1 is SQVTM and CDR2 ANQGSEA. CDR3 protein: CRKPAGRKGGHTF. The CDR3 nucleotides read TGCAGAAAGCCGGCGGGGCGGAAGGGGGGCCACACCTTC.

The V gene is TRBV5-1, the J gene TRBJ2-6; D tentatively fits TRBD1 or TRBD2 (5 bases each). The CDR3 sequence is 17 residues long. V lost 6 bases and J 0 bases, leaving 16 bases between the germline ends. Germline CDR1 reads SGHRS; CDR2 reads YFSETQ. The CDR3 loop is CASKGDLPPSGANVLTF. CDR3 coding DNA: TGCGCCAGCAAAGGGGACCTACCTCCCTCTGGGGCCAACGTCCTGACTTTC.

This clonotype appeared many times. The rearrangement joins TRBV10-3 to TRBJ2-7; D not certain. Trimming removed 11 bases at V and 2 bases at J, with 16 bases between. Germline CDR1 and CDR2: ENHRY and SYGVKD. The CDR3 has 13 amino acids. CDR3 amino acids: CALQRHGAYEQYF. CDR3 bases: TGTGCCCTCCAGAGGCACGGCGCCTACGAGCAGTACTTC.

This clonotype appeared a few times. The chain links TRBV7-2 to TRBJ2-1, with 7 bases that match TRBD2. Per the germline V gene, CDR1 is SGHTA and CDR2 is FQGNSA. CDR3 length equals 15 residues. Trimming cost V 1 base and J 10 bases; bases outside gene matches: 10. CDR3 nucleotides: TGTGCCAGCAGCTTAGTTGTGCGGGAGTTGGGCGAGCAGTTCTTC. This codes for CASSLVVRELGEQFF.

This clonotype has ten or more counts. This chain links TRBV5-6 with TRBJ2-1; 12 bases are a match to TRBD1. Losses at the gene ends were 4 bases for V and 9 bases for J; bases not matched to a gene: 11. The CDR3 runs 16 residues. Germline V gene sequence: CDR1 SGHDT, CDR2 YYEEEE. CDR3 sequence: CASSLVPGQGAGEQFF. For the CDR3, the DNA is TGTGCCAGCAGCCTCGTCCCGGGACAGGGGGCGGGTGAGCAGTTCTTC.

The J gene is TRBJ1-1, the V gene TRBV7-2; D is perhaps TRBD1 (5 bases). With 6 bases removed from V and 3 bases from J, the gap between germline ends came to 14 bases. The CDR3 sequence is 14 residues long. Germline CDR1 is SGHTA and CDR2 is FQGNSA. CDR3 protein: CASSQGRGYTEAFF. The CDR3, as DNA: TGTGCCAGCAGTCAGGGTCGGGGGTACACTGAAGCTTTCTTT.

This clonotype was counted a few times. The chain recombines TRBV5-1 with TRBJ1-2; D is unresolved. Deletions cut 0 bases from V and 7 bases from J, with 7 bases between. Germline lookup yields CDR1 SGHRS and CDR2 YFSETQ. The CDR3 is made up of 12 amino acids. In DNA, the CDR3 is TGCGCCAGCAGCTTGGATCACTCTGGCTACACCTTC. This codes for CASSLDHSGYTF.